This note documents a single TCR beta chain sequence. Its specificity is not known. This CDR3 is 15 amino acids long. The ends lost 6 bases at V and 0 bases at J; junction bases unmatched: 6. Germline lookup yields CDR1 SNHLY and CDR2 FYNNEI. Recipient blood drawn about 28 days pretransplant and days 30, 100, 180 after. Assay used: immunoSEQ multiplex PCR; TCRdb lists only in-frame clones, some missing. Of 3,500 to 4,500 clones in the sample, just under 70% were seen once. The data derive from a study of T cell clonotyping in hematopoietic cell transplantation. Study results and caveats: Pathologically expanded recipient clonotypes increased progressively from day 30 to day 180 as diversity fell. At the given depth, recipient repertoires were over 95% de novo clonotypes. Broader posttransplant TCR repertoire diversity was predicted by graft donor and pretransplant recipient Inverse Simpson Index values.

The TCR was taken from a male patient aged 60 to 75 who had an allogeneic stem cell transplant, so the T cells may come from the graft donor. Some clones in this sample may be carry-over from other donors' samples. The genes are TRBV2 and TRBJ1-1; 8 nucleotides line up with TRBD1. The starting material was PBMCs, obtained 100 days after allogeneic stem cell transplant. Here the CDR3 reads CASSRGLTMNTEAFF. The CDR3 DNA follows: TGTGCCAGCAGCAGGGGGCTAACGATGAACACTGAAGCTTTCTTT.